A single sample is the source of the 16 T cell receptor beta chains below, sequenced in a study of metastatic and nonmetastatic thyroid tumors. No patient received treatment before thyroid surgery. Using MiXCR, TCRdb reanalyzed the PCR reads. The sample has about 40,000 clones, 15% to 20% seen once; the top ten hold about 13%. The sequenced sample was tumor tissue. Every receptor here comes from a female donor with papillary thyroid cancer or a benign thyroid nodule (not recorded which). Some clones in this sample may be carry-over from other donors' samples.

The chain employs TRBV6-1 and TRBJ1-3; D remains ambiguous. The CDR3 runs to 16 residues. Germline V gives CDR1 MNHNS, CDR2 SASEGT. Trimming removed 1 base at V and 0 bases at J, with 10 bases between. CDR3 sequence: CASSEDGGGSGNTIYF. For the CDR3, the DNA is TGTGCCAGCAGTGAAGATGGCGGAGGCTCTGGAAACACCATATATTTT.

This clone was recorded many times. V and J are TRBV20-1 and TRBJ2-1; 7 bases align to TRBD1. The trim removed 6 bases at V and 2 bases at J, leaving 4 bases unmatched. Looked up from germline, CDR1 is DFQATT and CDR2 is SNEGSKA (reference sequence). The CDR3 contains 13 residues. CDR3 amino acids: CSAIQGTYNEQFF. The CDR3 region has the DNA TGCAGTGCAATACAGGGGACCTACAATGAGCAGTTCTTC.

This clone was detected many times. The V gene is TRBV4-1, the J gene TRBJ2-7, with no clear D. The ends were cut back, 1 base at V and 1 base at J, with 14 bases in the middle. The CDR3 has 16 amino acids. The germline V gene has CDR1 MGHRA and CDR2 YSYEKL. CDR3 residues: CASSQVPAPRSYEQYF. In DNA, the CDR3 is TGCGCCAGCAGCCAAGTTCCGGCCCCGAGGTCCTACGAGCAGTACTTC.

A word on this clone: The junction shows a germline mismatch at one end, possibly a read error. V and J are TRBV20-1 and TRBJ1-2, with TRBD1 as a possible D gene (6 bases). This CDR3 contains 14 residues. Germline V lookup: CDR1 DFQATT, CDR2 SNEGSKA (reference sequence). CDR3: CIARLGTSQGCYTF. The CDR3 DNA reads TGCATTGCTAGACTAGGGACATCACAAGGTTGCTACACCTTC.

About this clone: A read error may account for a junction end that differs from germline. The chain joins TRBV6-1 to TRBJ2-7, with TRBD1 as a possible D gene (5 bases). The CDR3 is made up of 16 amino acids. Per the germline V gene, CDR1 is MNHNS and CDR2 is SASEGT. The CDR3 loop is CASSKTWGVFSHEQYF. The CDR3 DNA is TGTGCCAGCAGTAAAACATGGGGCGTCTTCTCCCACGAGCAGTACTTC.

This clone was counted many times. V usage is TRBV5-1 and J usage is TRBJ1-2; 7 bases map to TRBD1. This CDR3 comprises 15 residues. CDR1 and CDR2 (germline): SGHRS, YFSETQ. V lost 4 bases, J lost 3 bases, and 9 bases stayed unmatched. CDR3 sequence (DNA): TGCGCCAGCAGCGGGGTAGGGGGCGCAGACTATGGCTACACCTTC. It encodes CASSGVGGADYGYTF. Combining the CDR3 with reference TRBV5-1 and TRBJ1-2 gives the whole variable domain KAGVTQTPRYLIKTRGQQVTLSCSPISGHRSVSWYQQTPGQGLQFLFEYFSETQRNKGNFPGRFSGRQFSNSRSEMNVSTLELGDSALYLCASSGVGGADYGYTFGSGTRLTVV.

V gene TRBV11-2 combines with J gene TRBJ1-2; 7 nucleotides agree with TRBD1. V gave up 5 bases and J gave up 5 bases; unmatched junction bases: 11. The CDR3 consists of 15 residues. The V gene's germline CDR1 is SGHAT and CDR2 FQNNGV. The DNA for the CDR3 is TGTGCCAGCAGCCCCCTCCGGGACAGACTTTATGGCTACACCTTC. Translation gives CASSPLRDRLYGYTF.

This clone was counted ten times or more. The CDR3 spells CACGDRSYEQYF. Here the CDR3 DNA reads TGTGCCTGCGGGGACAGGTCCTACGAGCAGTACTTC. V is TRBV30 and J is TRBJ2-7, with 8 bases fitting TRBD1. Germline lookup yields CDR1 GTSNPN and CDR2 SVGIG (reference sequence). After removal of 6 bases from V and 1 base from J, the junction contained 2 bases not matched to a gene. The CDR3 is 12 residues long.

This clone was counted many times. The V call is TRBV9, the J call TRBJ1-1; tentatively, D is TRBD1 (5 bases). The CDR3 sequence is 13 residues long. Germline CDR1 and CDR2: SGDLS and YYNGEE. V lost 1 base and J lost 7, with 11 bases in between. CDR3 DNA: TGTGCCAGCAGCGTACAGGGCATGGGTGAAGCTTTCTTT. Its protein product is CASSVQGMGEAFF.

The chain uses TRBV20-1 and TRBJ1-2, with 9 bases identical to TRBD1. The CDR3 runs 16 residues. Germline V gene sequence: CDR1 DFQATT, CDR2 SNEGSKA (reference sequence). V was pared by 3 bases and J by 4 bases, with 12 bases of the junction left unmatched. This chain's CDR3 is CSASVTGTGSGYGYTF. CDR3 DNA: TGCAGTGCTAGTGTGACTGGGACAGGGTCTGGCTATGGCTACACCTTC.

The sample holds many counts of this clone. This chain uses TRBV29-1 with TRBJ2-1; 9 bases match TRBD2. The length of the CDR3 is 13 residues. CDR1 and CDR2 from the germline V gene are SQVTM and ANQGSEA. V shed 7 bases, J shed 5 bases, and the junction held 6 bases outside the gene matches. The CDR3 is CSAGAGGNNEQFF. The CDR3, as DNA: TGCAGCGCTGGAGCGGGAGGTAACAATGAGCAGTTCTTC.

This clone was seen many times. V usage is TRBV4-1 and J usage is TRBJ2-5, with TRBD1 matching over 8 bases. The CDR3 spans 14 residues. The V and J ends lost 1 base and 10 bases, in that order; junction bases with no gene match: 8. Looked up from germline, CDR1 is MGHRA and CDR2 is YSYEKL. The chain's CDR3 is CASSQGQGSNIQYF. DNA for the CDR3: TGCGCCAGCAGCCAAGGACAGGGGAGTAACATCCAGTACTTC.

At least ten counts were recorded for this clone. The genes are TRBV20-1 and TRBJ1-6; the D gene is possibly TRBD1 (5 bases). This CDR3 has 16 residues. The V end was cut by 0 bases, the J end by 7 bases, with 16 bases between. Germline lookup yields CDR1 DFQATT and CDR2 SNEGSKA (reference sequence). The DNA of the CDR3 is TGCAGTGCTAGAGATGAGGGGTTTAGTGAGAATTCACCCCTCCACTTT. Translation gives CSARDEGFSENSPLHF.

This clone was recorded many times. DNA of the CDR3: TGCGCCAGCAGCCGGTCGCAGGGGAATGAGCAGTTCTTC. Protein: CASSRSQGNEQFF. This chain joins TRBV4-3 and TRBJ2-1; possible D gene TRBD1, 6 bases. Germline V gene data show CDR1 as LGHNA and CDR2 as YSLEER. The CDR3 totals 13 residues. Trimming stripped 4 bases from V and 7 bases from J, with 11 bases between.

This chain uses TRBV5-6 with TRBJ2-3; TRBD2 is a possible D gene (6 bases). This CDR3 is 18 amino acids long. The V end was cut by 3 bases, the J end by 6 bases, with 26 bases between. CDR1 is SGHDT and CDR2 is YYEEEE in the germline V gene. The chain's CDR3 is CASSSPPRERKPGDTQYF. CDR3 DNA sequence: TGTGCCAGCAGCTCCCCTCCACGGGAGCGGAAGCCGGGTGATACGCAGTATTTT. Drawing the rest from reference TRBV5-6 and TRBJ2-3, the complete variable domain is DAGVTQSPTHLIKTRGQQVTLRCSPKSGHDTVSWYQQALGQGPQFIFQYYEEEERQRGNFPDRFSGHQFPNYSSELNVNALLLGDSALYLCASSSPPRERKPGDTQYFGPGTRLTVL.

The chain links TRBV2 to TRBJ2-2; possible D gene TRBD1, 6 bases. Looked up from germline, CDR1 is SNHLY and CDR2 is FYNNEI. Trimming shortened V by 6 bases and J by 10 bases, and 21 bases separated the two germline ends. The CDR3 covers 15 residues. CDR3 amino acids: CASSLGQLMSEELFF. CDR3 nucleotide sequence: TGTGCCAGCAGCCTCGGACAGCTTATGAGCGAGGAGCTGTTTTTT.